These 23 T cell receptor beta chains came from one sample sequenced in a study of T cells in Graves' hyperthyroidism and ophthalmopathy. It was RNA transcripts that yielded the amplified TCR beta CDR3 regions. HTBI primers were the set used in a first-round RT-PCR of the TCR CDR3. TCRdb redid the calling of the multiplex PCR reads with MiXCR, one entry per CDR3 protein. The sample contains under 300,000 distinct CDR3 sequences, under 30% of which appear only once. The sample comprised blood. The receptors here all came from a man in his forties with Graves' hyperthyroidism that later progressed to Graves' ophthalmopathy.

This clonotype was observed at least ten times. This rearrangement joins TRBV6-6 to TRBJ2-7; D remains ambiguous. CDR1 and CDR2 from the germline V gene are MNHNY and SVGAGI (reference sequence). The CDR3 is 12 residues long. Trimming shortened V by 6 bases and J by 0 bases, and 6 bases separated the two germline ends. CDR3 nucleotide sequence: TGTGCCAGCAGCTCCCCCTCCTACGAGCAGTACTTC. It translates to CASSSPSYEQYF.

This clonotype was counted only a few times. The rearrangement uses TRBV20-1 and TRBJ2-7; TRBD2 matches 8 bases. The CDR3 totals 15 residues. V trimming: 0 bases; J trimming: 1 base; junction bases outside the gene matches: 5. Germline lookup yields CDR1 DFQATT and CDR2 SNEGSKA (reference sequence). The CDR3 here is CSARDLKRESYEQYF. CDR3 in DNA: TGCAGTGCTAGAGATCTCAAGCGGGAGTCCTACGAGCAGTACTTC.

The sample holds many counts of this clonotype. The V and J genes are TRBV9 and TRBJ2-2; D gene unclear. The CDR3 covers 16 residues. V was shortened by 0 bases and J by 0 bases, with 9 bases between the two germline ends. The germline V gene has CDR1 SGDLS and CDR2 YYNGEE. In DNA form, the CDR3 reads TGTGCCAGCAGCGTAGTACCGTTCGCGAACACCGGGGAGCTGTTTTTT. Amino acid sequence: CASSVVPFANTGELFF.

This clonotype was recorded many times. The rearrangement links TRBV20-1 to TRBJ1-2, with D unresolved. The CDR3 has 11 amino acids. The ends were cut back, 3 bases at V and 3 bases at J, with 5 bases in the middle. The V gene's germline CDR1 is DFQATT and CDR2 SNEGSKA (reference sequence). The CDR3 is CSASNYYGYTF. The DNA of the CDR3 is TGCAGTGCTAGTAACTACTATGGCTACACCTTC.

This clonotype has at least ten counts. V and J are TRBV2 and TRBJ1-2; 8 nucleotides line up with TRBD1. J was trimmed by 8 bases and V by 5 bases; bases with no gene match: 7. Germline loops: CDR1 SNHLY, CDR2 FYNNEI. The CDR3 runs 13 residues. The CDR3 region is CASSRTGMEGYTF. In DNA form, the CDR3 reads TGTGCCAGCAGTCGGACAGGGATGGAGGGCTACACCTTC.

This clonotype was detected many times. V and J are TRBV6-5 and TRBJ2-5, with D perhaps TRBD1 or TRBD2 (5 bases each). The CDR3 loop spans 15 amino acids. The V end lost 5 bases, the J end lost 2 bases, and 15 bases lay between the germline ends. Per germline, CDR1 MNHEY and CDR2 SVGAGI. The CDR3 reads CASSTDSTGQETQYF. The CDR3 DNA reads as TGTGCCAGCAGTACTGACAGTACGGGGCAAGAGACCCAGTACTTC.

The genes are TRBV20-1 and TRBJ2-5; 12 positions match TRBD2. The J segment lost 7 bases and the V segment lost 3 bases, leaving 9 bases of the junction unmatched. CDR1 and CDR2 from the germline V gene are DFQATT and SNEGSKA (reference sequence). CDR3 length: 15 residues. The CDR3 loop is CSARTSGSDLGTQYF. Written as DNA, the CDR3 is TGCAGTGCTAGGACTAGCGGGAGTGACCTGGGGACCCAGTACTTC.

CDR3 bases: TGTGCCAGCAGCTTGCCCCTGTTGGACAGGGGGGTATACGAGCAGTACTTC. Residues: CASSLPLLDRGVYEQYF. The V call is TRBV7-4, the J call TRBJ2-7; TRBD1 matches at 10 bases. V gave up 3 bases and J gave up 4 bases; unmatched junction bases: 12. CDR3 length equals 17 residues. Germline lookup yields CDR1 SGHVT and CDR2 SQSDAQ.

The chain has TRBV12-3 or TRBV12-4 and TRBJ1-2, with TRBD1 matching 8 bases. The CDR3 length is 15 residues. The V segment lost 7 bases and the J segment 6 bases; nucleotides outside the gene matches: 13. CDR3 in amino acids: CASTPRLQGANGYTF. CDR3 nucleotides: TGTGCCAGCACCCCCAGACTCCAGGGGGCCAATGGCTACACCTTC.

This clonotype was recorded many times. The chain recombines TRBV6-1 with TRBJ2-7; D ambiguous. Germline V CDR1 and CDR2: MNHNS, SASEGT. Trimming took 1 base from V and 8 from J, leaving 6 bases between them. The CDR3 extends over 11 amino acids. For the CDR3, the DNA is TGTGCCAGCAGTGAAGGTCTTAAGCAGTACTTC. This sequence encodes CASSEGLKQYF.

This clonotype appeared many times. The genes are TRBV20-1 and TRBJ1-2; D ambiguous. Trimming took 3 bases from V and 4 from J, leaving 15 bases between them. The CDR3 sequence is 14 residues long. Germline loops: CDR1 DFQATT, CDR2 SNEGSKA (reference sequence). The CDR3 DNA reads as TGCAGTGCTAGGGAGACCCTCGATCGCTATGGCTACACCTTC. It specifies CSARETLDRYGYTF.

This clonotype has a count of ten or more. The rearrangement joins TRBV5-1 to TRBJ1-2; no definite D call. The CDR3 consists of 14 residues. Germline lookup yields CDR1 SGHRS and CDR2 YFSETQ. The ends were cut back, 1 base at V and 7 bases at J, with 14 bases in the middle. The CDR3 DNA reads TGCGCCAGCAGCTTGCGGACGGGCTGGGGTGGCTACACCTTC. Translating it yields CASSLRTGWGGYTF.

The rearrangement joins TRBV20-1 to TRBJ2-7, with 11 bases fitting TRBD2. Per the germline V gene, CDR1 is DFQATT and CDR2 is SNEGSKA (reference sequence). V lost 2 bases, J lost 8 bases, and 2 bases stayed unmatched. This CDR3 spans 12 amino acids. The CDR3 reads CSARSSGGQQYF. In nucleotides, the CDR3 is TGCAGTGCTAGATCTAGCGGGGGGCAGCAGTACTTC.

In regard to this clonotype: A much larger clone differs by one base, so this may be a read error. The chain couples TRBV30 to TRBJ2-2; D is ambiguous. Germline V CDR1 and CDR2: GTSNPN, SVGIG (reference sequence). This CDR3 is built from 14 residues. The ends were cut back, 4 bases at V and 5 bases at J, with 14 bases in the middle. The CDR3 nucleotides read TGTGCCTGGAAAAGAGAGGTAGTGACCGGGGAGCTGTTTTTT. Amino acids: CAWKREVVTGELFF.

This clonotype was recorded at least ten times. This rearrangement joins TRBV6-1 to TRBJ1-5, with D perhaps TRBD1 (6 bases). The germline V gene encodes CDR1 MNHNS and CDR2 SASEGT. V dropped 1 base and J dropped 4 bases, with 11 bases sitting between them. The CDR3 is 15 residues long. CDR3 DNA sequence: TGTGCCAGCAGTGAAGGGACAGCGAAGAATCAGCCCCAGCATTTT. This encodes CASSEGTAKNQPQHF.

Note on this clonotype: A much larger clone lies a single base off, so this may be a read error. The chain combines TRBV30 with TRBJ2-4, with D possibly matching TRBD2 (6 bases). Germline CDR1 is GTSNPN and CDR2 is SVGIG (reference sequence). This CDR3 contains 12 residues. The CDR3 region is CARGLGKNIQHF. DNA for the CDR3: TGTGCCCGGGGACTTGGCAAAAACATTCAGCACTTC.

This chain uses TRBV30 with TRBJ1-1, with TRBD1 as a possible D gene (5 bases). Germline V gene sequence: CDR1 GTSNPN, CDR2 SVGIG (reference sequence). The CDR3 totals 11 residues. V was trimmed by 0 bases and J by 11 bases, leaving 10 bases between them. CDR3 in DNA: TGTGCCTGGAGTGTTTGGGGGGACGCTTTCTTT. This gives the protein CAWSVWGDAFF.

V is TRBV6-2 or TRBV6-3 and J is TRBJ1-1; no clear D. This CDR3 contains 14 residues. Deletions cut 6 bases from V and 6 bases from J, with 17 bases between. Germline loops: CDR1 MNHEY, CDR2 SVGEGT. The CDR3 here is CASSDIRWNAEAFF. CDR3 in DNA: TGTGCCAGCAGCGACATCCGGTGGAATGCTGAAGCTTTCTTT.

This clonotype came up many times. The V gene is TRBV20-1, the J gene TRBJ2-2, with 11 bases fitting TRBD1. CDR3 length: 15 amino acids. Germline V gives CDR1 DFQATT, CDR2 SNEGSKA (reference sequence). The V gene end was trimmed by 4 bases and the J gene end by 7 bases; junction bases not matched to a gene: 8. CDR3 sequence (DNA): TGCAGTGCTAAAAGGACAGGGGGCTTCGGCGGGGAGCTGTTTTTT. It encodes CSAKRTGGFGGELFF.

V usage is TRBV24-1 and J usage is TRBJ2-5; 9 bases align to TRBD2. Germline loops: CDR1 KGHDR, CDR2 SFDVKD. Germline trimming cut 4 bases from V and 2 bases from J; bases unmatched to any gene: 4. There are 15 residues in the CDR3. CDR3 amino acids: CATSERAGGQETQYF. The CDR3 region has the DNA TGTGCCACCAGTGAGCGAGCGGGGGGACAAGAGACCCAGTACTTC.

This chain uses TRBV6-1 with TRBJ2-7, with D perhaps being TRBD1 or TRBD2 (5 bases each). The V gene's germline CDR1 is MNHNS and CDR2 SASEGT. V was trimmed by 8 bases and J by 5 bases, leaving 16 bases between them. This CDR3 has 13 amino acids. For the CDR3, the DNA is TGTGCCAGCGGGGACCGACCTCCCGACGAGCAGTACTTC. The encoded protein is CASGDRPPDEQYF.

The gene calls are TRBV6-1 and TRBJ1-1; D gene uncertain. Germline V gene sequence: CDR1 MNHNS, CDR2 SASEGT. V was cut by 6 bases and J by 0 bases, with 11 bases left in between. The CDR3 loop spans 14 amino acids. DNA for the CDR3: TGTGCCAGCAGATCGGGATTTATGAACACTGAAGCTTTCTTT. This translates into CASRSGFMNTEAFF.

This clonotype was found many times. The CDR3 sequence: CASSQVRTAGELFF. The CDR3 nucleotides are TGTGCCAGCAGCCAAGTTCGAACAGCCGGGGAGCTGTTTTTT. The chain is built from TRBV14 and TRBJ2-2; D is ambiguous. The CDR3 is 14 residues long. Germline CDR1 SGHDN, CDR2 FVKESK. Trimming left V 1 base short and J 6 bases short, with 9 bases between.